The next 11 T cell receptor beta chains were all read from a single sample in a study of T cell responses to AZD1222 COVID-19 vaccine. Sequencing was performed with immunoSEQ multiplex PCR; in TCRdb, only in-frame clones are kept and a portion is missing. The sample carries around 84,000 clones, over 75% recorded once. The sequencing used peripheral blood, collected 28 days after the second AZD1222 dose. Source of these receptors: an adult who received the AZD1222 COVID-19 vaccine.

The chain combines TRBV5-1 with TRBJ1-1; 8 bases are a match to TRBD1. CDR1 and CDR2 (germline): SGHRS, YFSETQ. The CDR3 sequence is 15 residues long. V lost 4 bases to trimming and J lost 2 bases; unmatched junction nucleotides: 7. CDR3 region: CASSQGQGSNTEAFF. The CDR3 DNA reads as TGCGCCAGCAGCCAAGGACAGGGATCTAACACTGAAGCTTTCTTT. The whole variable domain, filled in from reference TRBV5-1 and TRBJ1-1, reads KAGVTQTPRYLIKTRGQQVTLSCSPISGHRSVSWYQQTPGQGLQFLFEYFSETQRNKGNFPGRFSGRQFSNSRSEMNVSTLELGDSALYLCASSQGQGSNTEAFFGQGTRLTVV.

The V call is TRBV12-3 or TRBV12-4, the J call TRBJ1-1; D remains ambiguous. Between the trimmed V and J ends, which lost 6 bases and 4 bases, there was a span of 12 bases. This CDR3 contains 13 residues. CDR3 bases: TGTGCCAGCAGCCTACGGGGTTTCACTGAAGCTTTCTTT. Translated: CASSLRGFTEAFF.

This clone came up a few times. CDR3: CASSHSLGQEETQYF. The CDR3 DNA follows: TGTGCCAGCAGCCACTCCCTGGGACAGGAAGAGACCCAGTACTTC. The chain links TRBV4-2 to TRBJ2-5; the match to TRBD1 covers 8 bases. Trimming at V came to 3 bases and at J to 3 bases, leaving 6 bases not matched to a gene. Germline loops: CDR1 LGHNA, CDR2 YNFKEQ. The CDR3 has 15 residues.

This rearrangement joins TRBV4-2 to TRBJ1-2; a possible D gene is TRBD1 (6 bases). The CDR3 loop spans 15 amino acids. Germline-derived CDR1 and CDR2 are LGHNA and YNFKEQ. V gave up 2 bases and J gave up 3 bases, with 13 bases separating them. The CDR3 nucleotides are TGTGCCAGCAGCCAAAGCACAGGGTTGGACTATGGCTACACCTTC. It codes for CASSQSTGLDYGYTF.

The sample holds a few counts of this clone. The chain recombines TRBV5-6 with TRBJ1-5, with TRBD1 matching over 9 bases. Germline CDR1 is SGHDT and CDR2 is YYEEEE. The CDR3 sequence is 17 residues long. V lost 0 bases, J lost 4 bases, and 8 bases stayed unmatched. The CDR3 region is CASSLGGQGQTNQPQHF. The CDR3 DNA reads as TGTGCCAGCAGCTTGGGGGGACAGGGCCAGACTAATCAGCCCCAGCATTTT. Combining the CDR3 with reference TRBV5-6 and TRBJ1-5 gives the whole variable domain DAGVTQSPTHLIKTRGQQVTLRCSPKSGHDTVSWYQQALGQGPQFIFQYYEEEERQRGNFPDRFSGHQFPNYSSELNVNALLLGDSALYLCASSLGGQGQTNQPQHFGDGTRLSIL.

The gene calls are TRBV18 and TRBJ2-7; no definite D call. Trimming removed 3 bases from V and 2 bases from J, with 11 bases in between. Germline CDR1 KGHSH, CDR2 LQKENI. The CDR3 sequence is 14 residues long. The CDR3 DNA reads TGTGCCAGCTCACCTCCCCTGGGGACCTACGAGCAGTACTTC. It specifies CASSPPLGTYEQYF. Together with reference TRBV18 and TRBJ2-7, the CDR3 gives the full variable domain: NAGVMQNPRHLVRRRGQEARLRCSPMKGHSHVYWYRQLPEEGLKFMVYLQKENIIDESGMPKERFSAEFPKEGPSILRIQQVVRGDSAAYFCASSPPLGTYEQYFGPGTRLTVT.

Only a few counts were recorded for this clone. This chain joins TRBV2 and TRBJ1-1; unclear D gene. In germline, CDR1 is SNHLY, CDR2 FYNNEI. V was clipped by 5 bases and J by 11 bases, with 15 bases between them. The CDR3 is 12 amino acids. The CDR3 DNA follows: TGTGCCAGCAGTCCCCAACCGGGCCTTGCTTTCTTT. Encoded protein: CASSPQPGLAFF.

In this sample, this clone turned up once. The chain links TRBV27 to TRBJ1-5; D is ambiguous. The germline CDR1 and CDR2 sequences are MNHEY and SMNVEV (reference sequence). The V and J ends lost 3 bases and 1 base respectively, with 4 bases between them. There are 13 residues in the CDR3. The CDR3: CASSFESNQPQHF. In nucleotides, the CDR3 is TGTGCCAGCAGTTTCGAAAGCAATCAGCCCCAGCATTTT.

The genes are TRBV6-6 and TRBJ1-5, with D unresolved. Trimming shortened V by 2 bases and J by 1 base, and 9 bases separated the two germline ends. The CDR3 has 15 residues. The germline CDR1 and CDR2 sequences are MNHNY and SVGAGI (reference sequence). CDR3 protein: CASSYQGESNQPQHF. As DNA, the CDR3 is TGTGCCAGCAGTTACCAAGGAGAAAGCAATCAGCCCCAGCATTTT.

The sample holds a few counts of this clone. The J gene is TRBJ2-7, the V gene TRBV10-3; a weak D match, TRBD1 (6 bases). V lost 4 bases to trimming and J lost 0 bases, with 13 bases between them. Per germline, CDR1 ENHRY and CDR2 SYGVKD. The CDR3 length is 15 residues. CDR3 residues: CAISGGQLSSYEQYF. The DNA of the CDR3 is TGTGCCATCAGTGGAGGACAGCTCAGCTCCTACGAGCAGTACTTC.

V usage is TRBV28 and J usage is TRBJ1-1; D not resolved. The CDR3 runs 15 residues. Trimming stripped 5 bases from V and 0 bases from J, with 13 bases between. Germline V gene sequence: CDR1 MDHEN, CDR2 SYDVKM. In DNA form, the CDR3 reads TGTGCCAGCAGTGCCCTCGAGAACATGAACACTGAAGCTTTCTTT. It encodes CASSALENMNTEAFF.